This T cell receptor (beta chain) was captured in a study of blood T cell repertoires in COVID-19. Looking at the study overall: Whether acute or convalescent, the COVID-19 samples came from the United States, Italy and Spain. T cells, B-cell-depleted T cells, or PBMCs supplied cDNA or gDNA.

In the original workflow: Reference gene primer amplification in the assay estimated nucleated cell counts. Data came from immunoSEQ multiplex PCR; TCRdb stores just in-frame clones and leaves some out. That table supplies the V and J calls and clone size; D and trimming were determined from the DNA. The table includes about 200,000 clones, just under 85% detected once. The V gene's germline CDR1 is KGHSH and CDR2 LQKENI. The CDR3 consists of 16 residues. With 0 bases removed from V and 4 bases from J, the gap between germline ends came to 12 bases. The sequence was collected from a human donor with acute or convalescent COVID-19. The donor label of this sample is uncertain. This chain connects TRBV18 to TRBJ2-2; maybe TRBD2 (6 bases). The sequenced sample was peripheral blood. CDR3 sequence reads: CASSPPNQRVTGELFF. For the CDR3, the DNA is TGTGCCAGCTCACCACCCAACCAGCGGGTCACCGGGGAGCTGTTTTTT.